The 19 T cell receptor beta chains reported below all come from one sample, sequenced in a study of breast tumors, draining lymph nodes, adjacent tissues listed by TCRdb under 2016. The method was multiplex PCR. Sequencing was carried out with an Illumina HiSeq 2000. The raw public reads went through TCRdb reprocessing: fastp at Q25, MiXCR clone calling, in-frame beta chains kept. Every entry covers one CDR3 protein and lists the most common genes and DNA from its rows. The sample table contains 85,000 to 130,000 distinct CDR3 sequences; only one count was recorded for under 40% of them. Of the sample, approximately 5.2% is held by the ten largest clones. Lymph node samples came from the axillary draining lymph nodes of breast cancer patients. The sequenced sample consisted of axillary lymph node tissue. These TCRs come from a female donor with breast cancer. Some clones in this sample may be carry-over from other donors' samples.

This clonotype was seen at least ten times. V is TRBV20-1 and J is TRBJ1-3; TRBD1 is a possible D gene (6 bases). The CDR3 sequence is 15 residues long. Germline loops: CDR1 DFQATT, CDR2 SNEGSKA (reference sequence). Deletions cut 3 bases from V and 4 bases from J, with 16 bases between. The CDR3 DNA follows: TGCAGTGCTAGGCCAACAGGGACGGGGGGAAACACCATATATTTT. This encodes CSARPTGTGGNTIYF.

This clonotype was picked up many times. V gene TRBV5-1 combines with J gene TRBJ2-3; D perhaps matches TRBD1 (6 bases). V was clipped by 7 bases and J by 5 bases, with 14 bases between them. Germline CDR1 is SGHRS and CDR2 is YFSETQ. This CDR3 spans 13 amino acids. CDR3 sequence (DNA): TGCGCCAGCCATTACCGGGACAAAGATACGCAGTATTTT. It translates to CASHYRDKDTQYF.

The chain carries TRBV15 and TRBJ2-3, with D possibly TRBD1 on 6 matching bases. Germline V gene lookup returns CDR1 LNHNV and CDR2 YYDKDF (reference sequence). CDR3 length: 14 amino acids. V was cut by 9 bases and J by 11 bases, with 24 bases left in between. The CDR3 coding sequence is TGTGCCACTACAGTTGGGGGCAATGGCAATGAGCAGTATTTT. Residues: CATTVGGNGNEQYF.

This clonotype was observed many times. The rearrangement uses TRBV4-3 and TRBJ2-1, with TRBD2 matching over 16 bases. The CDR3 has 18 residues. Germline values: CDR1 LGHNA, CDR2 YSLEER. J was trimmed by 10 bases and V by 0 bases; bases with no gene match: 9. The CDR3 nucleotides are TGCGCCAGCAGCCAAGATAATGCGGGACTAGCGGGGGGGATCGAGCAGTTCTTC. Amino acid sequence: CASSQDNAGLAGGIEQFF.

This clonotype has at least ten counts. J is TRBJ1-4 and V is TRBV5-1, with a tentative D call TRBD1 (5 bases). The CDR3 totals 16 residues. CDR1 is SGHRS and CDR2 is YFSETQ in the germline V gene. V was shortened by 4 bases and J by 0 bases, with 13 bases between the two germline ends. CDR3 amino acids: CASSPGTLATNEKLFF. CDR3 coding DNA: TGCGCCAGCAGCCCCGGGACTCTTGCAACTAATGAAAAACTGTTTTTT.

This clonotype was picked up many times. CDR3 DNA sequence: TGTGCCAGCAGCCAACCCTTCCGGGCAGGGTCCGTTAGCTACAATGAGCAGTTCTTC. Amino acid sequence: CASSQPFRAGSVSYNEQFF. This chain links TRBV14 with TRBJ2-1; D may be TRBD1 (5 bases). CDR1 is SGHDN and CDR2 is FVKESK in the germline V gene. The CDR3 sequence is 19 residues long. V was cut by 2 bases and J by 3 bases, with 23 bases left in between. The entire variable domain, with the rest obtained from reference TRBV14 and TRBJ2-1, is as follows: EAGVTQFPSHSVIEKGQTVTLRCDPISGHDNLYWYRRVMGKEIKFLLHFVKESKQDESGMPNNRFLAERTGGTYSTLKVQPAELEDSGVYFCASSQPFRAGSVSYNEQFFGPGTRLTVL.

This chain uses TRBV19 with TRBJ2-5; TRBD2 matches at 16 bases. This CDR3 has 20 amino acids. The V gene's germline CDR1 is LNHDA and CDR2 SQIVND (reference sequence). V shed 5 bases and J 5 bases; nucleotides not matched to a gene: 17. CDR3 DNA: TGTGCCAGTAGTCCCCGGGGACTAGCGGGAGGGCCCTCGACATGGGAGACCCAGTACTTC. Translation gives CASSPRGLAGGPSTWETQYF. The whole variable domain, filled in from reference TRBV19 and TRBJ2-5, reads DGGITQSPKYLFRKEGQNVTLSCEQNLNHDAMYWYRQDPGQGLRLIYYSQIVNDFQKGDIAEGYSVSREKKESFPLTVTSAQKNPTAFYLCASSPRGLAGGPSTWETQYFGPGTRLLVL.

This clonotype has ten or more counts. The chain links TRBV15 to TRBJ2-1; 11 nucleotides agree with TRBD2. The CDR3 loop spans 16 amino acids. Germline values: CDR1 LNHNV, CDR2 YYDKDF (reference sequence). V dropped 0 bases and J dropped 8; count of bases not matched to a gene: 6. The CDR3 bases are TGTGCCACCAGCAGAGAGTTAGCGGGAGGGCCCGATGAGCAGTTCTTC. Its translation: CATSRELAGGPDEQFF.

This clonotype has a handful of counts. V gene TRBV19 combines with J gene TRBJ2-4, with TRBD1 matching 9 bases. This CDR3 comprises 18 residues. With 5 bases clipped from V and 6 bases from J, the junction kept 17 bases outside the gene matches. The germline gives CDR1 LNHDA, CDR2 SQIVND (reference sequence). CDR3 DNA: TGTGCCAGTAGTCCTACCAGAGATTACCGACAGGGGGTAAACATTCAGTACTTC. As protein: CASSPTRDYRQGVNIQYF.

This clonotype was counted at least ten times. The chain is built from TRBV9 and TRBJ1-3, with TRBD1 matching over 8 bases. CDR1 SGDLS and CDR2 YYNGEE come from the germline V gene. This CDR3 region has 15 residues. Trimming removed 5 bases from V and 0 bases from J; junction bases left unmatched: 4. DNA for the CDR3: TGTGCCAGCAGTGGGACAGGACACTCTGGAAACACCATATATTTT. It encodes CASSGTGHSGNTIYF. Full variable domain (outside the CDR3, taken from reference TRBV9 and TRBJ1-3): DSGVTQTPKHLITATGQRVTLRCSPRSGDLSVYWYQQSLDQGLQFLIQYYNGEERAKGNILERFSAQQFPDLHSELNLSSLELGDSALYFCASSGTGHSGNTIYFGEGSWLTVV.

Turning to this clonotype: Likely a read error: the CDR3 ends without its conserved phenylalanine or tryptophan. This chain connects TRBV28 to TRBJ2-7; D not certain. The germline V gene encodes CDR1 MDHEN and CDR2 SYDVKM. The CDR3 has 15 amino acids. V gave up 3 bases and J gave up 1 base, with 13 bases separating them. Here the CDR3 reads CASSLRAPTSYEQYS. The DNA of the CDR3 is TGTGCCAGCAGTTTGAGAGCCCCGACATCCTACGAGCAGTACTCC.

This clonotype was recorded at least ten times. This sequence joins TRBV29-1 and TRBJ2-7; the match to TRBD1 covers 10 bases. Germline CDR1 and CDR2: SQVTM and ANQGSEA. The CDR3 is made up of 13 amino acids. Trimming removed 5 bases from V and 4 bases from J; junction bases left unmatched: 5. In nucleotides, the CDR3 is TGCAGCGTTAGCCGGGACAGGGGATACGAGCAGTACTTC. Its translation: CSVSRDRGYEQYF.

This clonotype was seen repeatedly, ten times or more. CDR3 loop: CASSPRDRGHNEQFF. The CDR3 bases are TGTGCCAGCAGCCCCCGGGACAGGGGGCACAATGAGCAGTTCTTC. The chain uses TRBV5-4 and TRBJ2-1; 12 nucleotides match TRBD1. The CDR3 length is 15 residues. After removal of 4 bases from V and 5 bases from J, the junction contained 4 bases not matched to a gene. The germline V gene has CDR1 SGHNT and CDR2 YYREEE (reference sequence).

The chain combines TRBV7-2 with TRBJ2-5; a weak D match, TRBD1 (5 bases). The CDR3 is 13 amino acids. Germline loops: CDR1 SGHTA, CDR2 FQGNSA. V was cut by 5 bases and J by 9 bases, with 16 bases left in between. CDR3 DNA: TGTGCCAGCAGCGTACAGGACAATCAGCCCCAGTACTTC. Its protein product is CASSVQDNQPQYF.

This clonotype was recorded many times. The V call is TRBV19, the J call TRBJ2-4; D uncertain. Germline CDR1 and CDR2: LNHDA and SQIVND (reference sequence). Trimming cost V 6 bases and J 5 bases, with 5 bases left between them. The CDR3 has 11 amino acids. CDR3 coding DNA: TGTGCCAGTAGGGGCCAAAACATTCAGTACTTC. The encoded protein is CASRGQNIQYF.

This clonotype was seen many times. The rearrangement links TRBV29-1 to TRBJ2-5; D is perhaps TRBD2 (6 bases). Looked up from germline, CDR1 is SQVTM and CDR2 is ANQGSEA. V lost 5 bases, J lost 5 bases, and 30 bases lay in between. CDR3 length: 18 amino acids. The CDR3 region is CSVLPYEGLNLVTETQYF. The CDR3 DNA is TGCAGCGTTCTGCCCTATGAAGGACTAAACCTCGTTACGGAGACCCAGTACTTC.

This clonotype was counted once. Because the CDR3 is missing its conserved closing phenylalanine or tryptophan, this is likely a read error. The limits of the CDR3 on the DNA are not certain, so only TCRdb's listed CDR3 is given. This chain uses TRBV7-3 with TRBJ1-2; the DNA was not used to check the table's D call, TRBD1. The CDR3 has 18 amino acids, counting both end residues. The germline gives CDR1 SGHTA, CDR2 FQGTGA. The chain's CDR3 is CASSLKYIRGILTMATQS.

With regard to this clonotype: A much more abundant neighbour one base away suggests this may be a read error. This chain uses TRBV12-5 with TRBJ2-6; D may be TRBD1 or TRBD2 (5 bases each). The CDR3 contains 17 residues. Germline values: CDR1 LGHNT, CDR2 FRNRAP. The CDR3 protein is CASGIGLLGSGANALTF. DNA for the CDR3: TGTGCTAGTGGTATCGGACTTCTTGGCTCTGGGGCCAACGCCCTGACTTTC.

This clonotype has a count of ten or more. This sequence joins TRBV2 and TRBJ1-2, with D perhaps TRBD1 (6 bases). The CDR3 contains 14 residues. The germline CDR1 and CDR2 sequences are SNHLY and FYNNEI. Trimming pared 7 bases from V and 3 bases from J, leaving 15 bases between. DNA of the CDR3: TGTGCCAGCACATGGGCGGGGGGCGACTATGGCTACACCTTC. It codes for CASTWAGGDYGYTF.